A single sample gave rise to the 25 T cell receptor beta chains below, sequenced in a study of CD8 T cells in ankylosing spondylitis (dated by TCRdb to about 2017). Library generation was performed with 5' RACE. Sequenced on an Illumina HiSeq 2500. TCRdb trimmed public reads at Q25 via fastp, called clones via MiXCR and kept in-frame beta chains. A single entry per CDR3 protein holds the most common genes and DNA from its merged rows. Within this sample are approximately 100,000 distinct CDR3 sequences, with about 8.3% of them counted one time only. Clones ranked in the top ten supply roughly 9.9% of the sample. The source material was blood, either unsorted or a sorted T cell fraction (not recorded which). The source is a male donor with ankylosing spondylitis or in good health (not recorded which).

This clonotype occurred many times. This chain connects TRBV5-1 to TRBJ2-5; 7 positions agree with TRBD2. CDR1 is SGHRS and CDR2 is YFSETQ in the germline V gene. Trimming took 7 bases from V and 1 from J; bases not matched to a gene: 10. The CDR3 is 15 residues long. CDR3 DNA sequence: TGCGCCAGCGGGGGGGAGACAGCCTCCCAAGAGACCCAGTACTTC. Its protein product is CASGGETASQETQYF.

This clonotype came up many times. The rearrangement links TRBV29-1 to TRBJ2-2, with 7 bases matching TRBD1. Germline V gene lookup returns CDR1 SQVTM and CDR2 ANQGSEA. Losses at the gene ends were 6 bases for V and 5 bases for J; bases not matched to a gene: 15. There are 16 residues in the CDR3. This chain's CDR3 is CSVLRRKGGETGELFF. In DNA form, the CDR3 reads TGCAGCGTCCTAAGGAGAAAAGGGGGCGAGACCGGGGAGCTGTTTTTT.

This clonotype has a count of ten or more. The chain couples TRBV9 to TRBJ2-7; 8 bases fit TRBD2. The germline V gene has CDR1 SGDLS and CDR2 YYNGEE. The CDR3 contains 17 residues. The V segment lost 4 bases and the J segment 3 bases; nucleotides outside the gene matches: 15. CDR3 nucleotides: TGTGCCAGCAGCCCATTGACCTGGAGGACTAGCCGCTACGAGCAGTACTTC. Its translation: CASSPLTWRTSRYEQYF.

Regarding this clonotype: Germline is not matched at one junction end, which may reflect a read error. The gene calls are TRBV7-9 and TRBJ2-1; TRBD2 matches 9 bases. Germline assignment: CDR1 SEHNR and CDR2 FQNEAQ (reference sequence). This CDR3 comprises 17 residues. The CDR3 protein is CASTLGHSGGSANEQFF. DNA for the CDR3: TGTGCCAGCACCTTAGGACATAGCGGGGGCAGCGCCAATGAGCAGTTCTTC.

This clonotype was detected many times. The CDR3 protein is CASSYEGGGYTF. Here the CDR3 DNA reads TGTGCCAGCAGTTACGAGGGCGGCGGCTACACCTTC. The chain employs TRBV6-5 and TRBJ1-2, with unresolved D. The germline V and J ends were trimmed by 2 bases and 8 bases, with 9 bases remaining between them. Germline V gene lookup returns CDR1 MNHEY and CDR2 SVGAGI. This CDR3 is 12 amino acids long.

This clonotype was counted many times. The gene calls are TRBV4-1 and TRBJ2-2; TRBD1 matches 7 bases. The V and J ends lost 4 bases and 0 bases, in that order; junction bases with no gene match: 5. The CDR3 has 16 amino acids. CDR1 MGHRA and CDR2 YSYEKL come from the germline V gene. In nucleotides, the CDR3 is TGCGCCAGCAGCCGGAGACAGGGTGCGAACACCGGGGAGCTGTTTTTT. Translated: CASSRRQGANTGELFF.

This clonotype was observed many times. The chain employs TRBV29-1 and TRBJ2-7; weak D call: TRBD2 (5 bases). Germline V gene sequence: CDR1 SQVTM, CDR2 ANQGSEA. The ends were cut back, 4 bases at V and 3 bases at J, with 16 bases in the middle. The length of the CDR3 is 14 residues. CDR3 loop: CSVAMLDSRYEQYF. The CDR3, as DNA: TGCAGCGTTGCCATGCTGGACTCGCGCTACGAGCAGTACTTC.

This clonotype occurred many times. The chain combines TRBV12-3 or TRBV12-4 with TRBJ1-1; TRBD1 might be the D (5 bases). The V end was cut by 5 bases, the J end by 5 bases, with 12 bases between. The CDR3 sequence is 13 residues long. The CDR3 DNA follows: TGTGCCAGCAGTGTGGGGGGGGGGACTGAAGCTTTCTTT. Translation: CASSVGGGTEAFF.

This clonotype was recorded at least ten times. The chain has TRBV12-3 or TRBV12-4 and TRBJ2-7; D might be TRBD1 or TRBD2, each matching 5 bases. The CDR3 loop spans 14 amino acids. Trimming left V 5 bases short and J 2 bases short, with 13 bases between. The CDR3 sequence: CASSTPEGTYEQYF. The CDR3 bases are TGTGCCAGCAGTACCCCCGAGGGGACCTACGAGCAGTACTTC.

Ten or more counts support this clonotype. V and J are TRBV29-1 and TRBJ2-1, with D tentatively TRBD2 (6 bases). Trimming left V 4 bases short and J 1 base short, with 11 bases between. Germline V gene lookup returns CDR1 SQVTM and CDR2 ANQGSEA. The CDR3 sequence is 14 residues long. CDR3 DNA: TGCAGCGTTGTGGTGAGCGGGTCCTACAATGAGCAGTTCTTC. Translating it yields CSVVVSGSYNEQFF.

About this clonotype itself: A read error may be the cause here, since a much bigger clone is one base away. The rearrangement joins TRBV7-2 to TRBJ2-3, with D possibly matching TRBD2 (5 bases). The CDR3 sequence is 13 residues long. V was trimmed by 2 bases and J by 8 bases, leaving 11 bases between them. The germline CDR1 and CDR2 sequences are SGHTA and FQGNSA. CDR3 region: CASSLRSGGTQYF. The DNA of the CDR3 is TGTGCCAGCAGCTTAAGGTCCGGAGGTACGCAGTATTTT.

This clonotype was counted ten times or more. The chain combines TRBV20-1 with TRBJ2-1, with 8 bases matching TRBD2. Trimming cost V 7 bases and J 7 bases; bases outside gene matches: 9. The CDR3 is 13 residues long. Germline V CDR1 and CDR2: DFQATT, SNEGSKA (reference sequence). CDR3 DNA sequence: TGCAGTGAGACGGGACTAGAGGGGAATGAGCAGTTCTTC. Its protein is CSETGLEGNEQFF.

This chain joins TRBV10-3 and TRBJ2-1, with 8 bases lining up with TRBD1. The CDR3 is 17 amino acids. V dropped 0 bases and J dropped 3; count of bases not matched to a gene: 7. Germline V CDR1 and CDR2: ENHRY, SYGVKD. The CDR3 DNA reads TGTGCCATCAGTGAGTCGAGGCGACAGGGGAACTACAATGAGCAGTTCTTC. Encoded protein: CAISESRRQGNYNEQFF.

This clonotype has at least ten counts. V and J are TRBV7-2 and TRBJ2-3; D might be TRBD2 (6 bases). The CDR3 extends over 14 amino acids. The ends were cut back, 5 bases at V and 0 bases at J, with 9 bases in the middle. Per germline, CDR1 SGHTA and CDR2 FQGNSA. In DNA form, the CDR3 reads TGTGCCAGCAGCCAGAGCGGGAGCACAGATACGCAGTATTTT. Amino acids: CASSQSGSTDTQYF.

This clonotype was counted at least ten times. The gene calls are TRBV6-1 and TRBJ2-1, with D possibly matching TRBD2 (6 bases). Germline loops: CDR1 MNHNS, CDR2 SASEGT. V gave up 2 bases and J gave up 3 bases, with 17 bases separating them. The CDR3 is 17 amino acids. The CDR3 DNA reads TGTGCCAGCAGTGAAAATTGGGGGGACTTGGGCTACAATGAGCAGTTCTTC. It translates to CASSENWGDLGYNEQFF.

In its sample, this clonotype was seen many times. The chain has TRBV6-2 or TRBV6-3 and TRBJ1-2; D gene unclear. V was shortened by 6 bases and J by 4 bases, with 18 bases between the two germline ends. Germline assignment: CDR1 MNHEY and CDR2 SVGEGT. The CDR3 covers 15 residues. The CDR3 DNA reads TGTGCCAGCAGCCTCACCTTCGGGGTGAGCTATGGCTACACCTTC. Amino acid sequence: CASSLTFGVSYGYTF.

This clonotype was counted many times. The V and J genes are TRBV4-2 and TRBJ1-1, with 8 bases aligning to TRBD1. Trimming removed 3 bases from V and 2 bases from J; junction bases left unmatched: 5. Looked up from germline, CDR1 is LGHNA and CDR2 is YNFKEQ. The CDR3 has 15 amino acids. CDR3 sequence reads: CASSQWGQVNTEAFF. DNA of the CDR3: TGTGCCAGCAGCCAGTGGGGACAGGTAAACACTGAAGCTTTCTTT.

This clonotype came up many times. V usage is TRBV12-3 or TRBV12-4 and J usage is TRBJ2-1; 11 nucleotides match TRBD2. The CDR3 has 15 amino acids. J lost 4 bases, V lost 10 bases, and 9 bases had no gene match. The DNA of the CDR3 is TGTGCCACCCGTAGCGGGGGGGCCTCGTACAATGAGCAGTTCTTC. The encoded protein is CATRSGGASYNEQFF.

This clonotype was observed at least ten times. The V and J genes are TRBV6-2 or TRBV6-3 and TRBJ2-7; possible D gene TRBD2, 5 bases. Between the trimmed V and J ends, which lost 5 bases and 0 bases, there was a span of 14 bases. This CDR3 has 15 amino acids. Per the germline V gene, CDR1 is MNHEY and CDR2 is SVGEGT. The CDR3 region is CASSQLGSGSYEQYF. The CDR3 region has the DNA TGTGCCAGCAGTCAACTAGGGTCGGGCTCCTACGAGCAGTACTTC.

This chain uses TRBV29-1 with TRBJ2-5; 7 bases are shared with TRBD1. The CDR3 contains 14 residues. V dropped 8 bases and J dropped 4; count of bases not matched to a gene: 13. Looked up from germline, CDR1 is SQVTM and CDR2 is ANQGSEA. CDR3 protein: CSSRRQGGRETQYF. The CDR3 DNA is TGCAGCTCACGACGACAGGGTGGACGAGAGACCCAGTACTTC.

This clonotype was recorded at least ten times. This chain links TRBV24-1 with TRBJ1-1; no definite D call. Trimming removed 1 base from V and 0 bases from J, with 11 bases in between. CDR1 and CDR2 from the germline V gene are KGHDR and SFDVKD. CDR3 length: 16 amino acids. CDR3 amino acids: CATSDLGRMVNTEAFF. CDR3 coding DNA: TGTGCCACCAGTGATTTAGGCCGCATGGTGAACACTGAAGCTTTCTTT.

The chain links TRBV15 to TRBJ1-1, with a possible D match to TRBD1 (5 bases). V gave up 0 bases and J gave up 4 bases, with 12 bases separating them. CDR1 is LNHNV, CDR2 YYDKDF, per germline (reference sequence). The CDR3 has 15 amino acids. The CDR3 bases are TGTGCCACCAGCAGAGATCTGGGGCCTCTCACTGAAGCTTTCTTT. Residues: CATSRDLGPLTEAFF.

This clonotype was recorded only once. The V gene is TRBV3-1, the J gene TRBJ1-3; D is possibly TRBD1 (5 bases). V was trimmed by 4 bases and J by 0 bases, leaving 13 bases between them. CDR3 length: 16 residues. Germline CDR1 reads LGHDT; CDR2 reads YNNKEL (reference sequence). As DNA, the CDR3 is TGTGCCAGCAGCCTAAAAACAGGATCCTCTGGAAACACCATATATTTT. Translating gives CASSLKTGSSGNTIYF.

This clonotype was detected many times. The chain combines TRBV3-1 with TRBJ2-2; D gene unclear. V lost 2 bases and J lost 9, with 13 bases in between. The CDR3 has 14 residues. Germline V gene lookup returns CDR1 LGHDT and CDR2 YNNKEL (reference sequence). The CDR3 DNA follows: TGTGCCAGCAGCCAACTCTCTCATGTCAGGGAGCTGTTTTTT. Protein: CASSQLSHVRELFF.

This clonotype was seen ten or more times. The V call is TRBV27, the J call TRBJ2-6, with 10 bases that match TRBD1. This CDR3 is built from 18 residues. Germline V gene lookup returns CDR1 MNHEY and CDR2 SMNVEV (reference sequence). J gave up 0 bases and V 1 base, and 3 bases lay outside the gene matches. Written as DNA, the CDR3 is TGTGCCAGCAGTTTATATTGGACAGGGGGCTCTGGGGCCAACGTCCTGACTTTC. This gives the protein CASSLYWTGGSGANVLTF.